The 8 T cell receptor beta chains in this list originate from one sample, sequenced in a study of shared clonotypes between healthy human individuals. Only CD45RO-negative cells positively selected for CCR7 counted as naive CD8 cells, so terminally differentiated effector memory CD45RA+ cells were excluded. Profiling relied on immunoSEQ multiplex PCR, and the TCRdb table lists in-frame clones only, not all of them. This table holds around 2.1 million clones, about 93% found once. Sequencing used naive CD8+ T cells from PBMCs. The receptors were gathered from a young man in good health. Some clones in this sample may be carry-over from other donors' samples.

This sequence joins TRBV7-2 and TRBJ1-3, with 7 bases matching TRBD1. Germline V gives CDR1 SGHTA, CDR2 FQGNSA. Trimming took 5 bases from V and 8 from J; bases not matched to a gene: 6. This CDR3 contains 13 residues. The CDR3 region is CASSVRQGDTIYF. The CDR3 nucleotides are TGTGCCAGCAGCGTTCGACAGGGCGACACCATATATTTT.

This rearrangement joins TRBV9 to TRBJ2-2; 7 bases map to TRBD1. Germline V lookup: CDR1 SGDLS, CDR2 YYNGEE. The CDR3 has 15 residues. With V trimmed by 5 bases and J by 6 bases, 10 bases remained unmatched. CDR3: CASRGGQSQAGELFF. The CDR3 DNA sequence: TGTGCCAGCAGAGGGGGACAGAGTCAGGCCGGGGAGCTGTTTTTT.

This clone has just one count. The chain couples TRBV19 to TRBJ2-1; the match to TRBD1 covers 7 bases. With V trimmed by 5 bases and J by 8 bases, 6 bases remained unmatched. The length of the CDR3 is 13 residues. Germline assignment: CDR1 LNHDA and CDR2 SQIVND (reference sequence). The CDR3, as DNA: TGTGCCAGTAGTTTCACAGGGGACGATGAGCAGTTCTTC. Its protein is CASSFTGDDEQFF.

On this clone: The sample has other DNA sequences that encode this CDR3 too. The genes are TRBV27 and TRBJ2-7, with a weak D call TRBD2 (6 bases). The germline CDR1 and CDR2 sequences are MNHEY and SMNVEV (reference sequence). V shed 0 bases and J shed 4 bases, with 13 bases lying between them. This CDR3 has 15 residues. CDR3 bases: TGTGCCAGCAGTTTATCTAGCGGAGCAGGTTACGAGCAGTACTTC. It codes for CASSLSSGAGYEQYF.

This clone appeared a single time. The chain couples TRBV6-1 to TRBJ2-7; D is tentatively TRBD1 or TRBD2 (5 bases each). Trimming removed 2 bases from V and 4 bases from J, with 9 bases in between. CDR3 length: 13 amino acids. Looked up from germline, CDR1 is MNHNS and CDR2 is SASEGT. The CDR3 DNA reads TGTGCCAGCAGTGAAAACGAGGGGTACGAGCAGTACTTC. It specifies CASSENEGYEQYF.

The chain is built from TRBV13 and TRBJ2-2; D perhaps matches TRBD2 (5 bases). This CDR3 region has 13 residues. Germline CDR1 and CDR2: PRHDT and FYEKMQ (reference sequence). V lost 4 bases and J 7 bases, leaving 10 bases between the germline ends. CDR3 residues: CASSSPGIGELFF. The CDR3, as DNA: TGTGCCAGCAGCTCTCCGGGAATCGGGGAGCTGTTTTTT. Combining the CDR3 with reference TRBV13 and TRBJ2-2 gives the whole variable domain AAGVIQSPRHLIKEKRETATLKCYPIPRHDTVYWYQQGPGQDPQFLISFYEKMQSDKGSIPDRFSAQQFSDYHSELNMSSLELGDSALYFCASSSPGIGELFFGEGSRLTVL.

DNA of the CDR3: TGTGCCAGCAAATCTGGAAACACCATATATTTT. Protein sequence: CASKSGNTIYF. This chain uses TRBV27 with TRBJ1-3; no definite D call. The CDR3 is 11 amino acids. Germline assignment: CDR1 MNHEY and CDR2 SMNVEV (reference sequence). Trimming removed 7 bases at V and 1 base at J, with 2 bases between.

The V call is TRBV28, the J call TRBJ1-2; D remains ambiguous. Trimming took 6 bases from V and 4 from J, leaving 15 bases between them. Germline CDR1 and CDR2: MDHEN and SYDVKM. This CDR3 has 14 amino acids. CDR3 in amino acids: CASRDGVAIYGYTF. CDR3 nucleotides: TGTGCCAGCAGGGACGGGGTGGCTATCTATGGCTACACCTTC.